Listed below are T cell receptor beta chains from one sample, sequenced in a study of OX40 agonist ivuxolimab in advanced cancers. Assay used: immunoSEQ multiplex PCR; TCRdb lists only in-frame clones, some missing. Among 70,000 to 90,000 clones listed, 90% were seen once. Sequencing was performed on CD4+ or CD8+ T cells sorted from blood, taken in a trial of the OX40 agonist ivuxolimab. Receptors were obtained from an adult with an advanced solid tumor such as melanoma, head and neck, liver or kidney cancer. Both conserved end residues are part of each CDR3. D genes are given only for firm matches. A clone size is listed for some rows: how often the clone was seen (once, few, many), or a class if it is expanded.

TRBD1,TRBJ1-2,TRBV28,-,CASSTRDSLFVYGYTF,TGTGCCAGCAGTACCCGGGACAGTCTGTTTGTCTATGGCTACACCTTC
TRBD1,TRBJ1-1,TRBV18,-,CASSTTQGAIGDTEAFF,TGTGCCAGCTCAACAACACAGGGGGCCATAGGGGACACTGAAGCTTTCTTT
-,TRBJ2-7,TRBV21-1,-,CASKGTSGGFSLRLGEQYF,TGTGCCAGCAAGGGGACTAGCGGGGGGTTCAGCTTAAGATTGGGCGAGCAGTACTTC
TRBD2,TRBJ2-3,TRBV18,-,CASSRLLAGGTDTQYF,TGTGCCAGCTCACGCCTACTAGCGGGGGGCACAGATACGCAGTATTTT
-,TRBJ2-2,TRBV11-2,-,CASSALKGMRELFF,TGTGCCAGCAGCGCCTTAAAAGGGATGAGGGAGCTGTTTTTT
-,TRBJ1-4,TRBV28,-,CASSFYGEKLFF,TGTGCCAGCAGTTTTTACGGGGAAAAACTGTTTTTT
-,TRBJ2-7,TRBV9,-,CASSALRGEQYF,TGTGCCAGCAGCGCCCTCCGGGGCGAGCAGTACTTC
-,TRBJ2-7,TRBV7-2,few,CASSLDQGWNEQYF,TGTGCCAGCAGCTTGGACCAAGGGTGGAACGAGCAGTACTTC
TRBD1,TRBJ2-7,TRBV7-2,-,CASGRTGASYEQYF,TGTGCCAGCGGCAGGACAGGGGCTAGCTACGAGCAGTACTTC
-,TRBJ1-5,TRBV30,few,CAWTENSNQPQHF,TGTGCCTGGACAGAAAATAGCAATCAGCCCCAGCATTTT
TRBD2,TRBJ2-7,TRBV6-5,-,CASSRGTSGSYEQYF,TGTGCCAGCAGTCGCGGGACTAGCGGATCCTACGAGCAGTACTTC
-,TRBJ1-6,TRBV19,-,CASSSLRGNSPLHF,TGTGCCAGTAGTAGCCTCAGGGGAAATTCACCCCTCCACTTT
-,TRBJ2-7,TRBV11-2,-,CASSLEGTQFYEQYF,TGTGCCAGCAGCTTAGAAGGGACCCAATTTTACGAGCAGTACTTC
-,TRBJ2-5,TRBV5-1,-,CASSSGPQETQYF,TGCGCCAGCAGCTCCGGACCCCAAGAGACCCAGTACTTC
-,TRBJ2-1,TRBV5-1,-,CASSEGAAGRYEQFF,TGCGCCAGCAGCGAGGGAGCGGCGGGACGGTATGAGCAGTTCTTC
-,TRBJ2-7,TRBV1,once,CTSSRGGRREQYF,TGCACCAGCAGCCGGGGCGGGAGACGCGAGCAGTACTTC
TRBD2,TRBJ2-7,TRBV28,-,CASTRYGGSFEQYF,TGTGCCAGCACCAGGTATGGCGGGAGTTTTGAGCAGTACTTC
-,TRBJ2-1,TRBV30,-,CAWSLSYNEQFF,TGTGCCTGGAGTTTATCATACAATGAGCAGTTCTTC
-,TRBJ2-3,TRBV18,once,CASSPNYGADTQYF,TGTGCCAGCTCACCAAACTATGGAGCAGATACGCAGTATTTT
TRBD2,TRBJ2-3,TRBV23-1,-,CASSPTAGGDGTDTQYF,TGCGCCAGCAGTCCCACGGCGGGGGGCGACGGCACAGATACGCAGTATTTT
TRBD2,TRBJ2-2,TRBV5-1,-,CASSFGSGGYTGELFF,TGCGCCAGCAGCTTTGGTAGCGGGGGGTACACCGGGGAGCTGTTTTTT
TRBD1,TRBJ2-6,TRBV19,-,CASTPTGGAAGANVLTF,TGTGCCAGTACCCCCACAGGGGGCGCGGCTGGGGCCAACGTCCTGACTTTC
-,TRBJ2-1,TRBV5-1,-,CASSITGYNEQFF,TGCGCCAGCAGCATTACCGGGTACAATGAGCAGTTCTTC
TRBD2,TRBJ2-3,TRBV11-2,once,CASSTRTSGEADTQYF,TGTGCCAGCAGCACCCGGACTAGCGGGGAGGCAGATACGCAGTATTTT
-,TRBJ2-7,TRBV18,once,CASSPVRAGHGDYEQYF,-
-,TRBJ2-5,TRBV18,-,CASSPAGQETQYF,TGTGCCAGCTCACCAGCAGGACAAGAGACCCAGTACTTC
TRBD2,TRBJ2-3,TRBV7-2,-,CASSSLSGVSTDTQYF,TGTGCCAGCAGCTCCCTAAGCGGGGTTAGCACAGATACGCAGTATTTT
TRBD2,TRBJ2-1,TRBV28,-,CASSGTGTSSSKGNEQFF,TGTGCCAGCAGTGGGACCGGGACTAGCTCTTCGAAGGGCAATGAGCAGTTCTTC
TRBD1,TRBJ1-1,TRBV6-6,-,CASSSSGGGRAEAFF,TGTGCCAGCAGTTCTTCAGGGGGGGGGAGAGCTGAAGCTTTCTTT
-,TRBJ2-5,TRBV5-1,-,CASSFISLGETQYF,TGCGCCAGCAGCTTTATATCCCTGGGGGAGACCCAGTACTTC
-,TRBJ2-3,TRBV2,-,CASSYTPSRISTDTQYF,TGTGCCAGCAGTTATACGCCTTCGCGGATAAGCACAGATACGCAGTATTTT
-,TRBJ1-1,TRBV5-1,once,CASSLGPANPNTEAFF,TGCGCCAGCAGCCTAGGGCCGGCCAACCCGAACACTGAAGCTTTCTTT
-,TRBJ2-5,TRBV5-1,-,CASSGTPEETQYF,TGCGCCAGCAGCGGGACACCGGAGGAGACCCAGTACTTC
-,TRBJ2-2,TRBV14,-,CASSQGPTHTGELFF,TGTGCCAGCAGCCAAGGCCCTACCCACACCGGGGAGCTGTTTTTT
-,TRBJ2-4,TRBV5-1,-,CASSLLQGGENIQYF,TGCGCCAGCAGCTTGTTACAGGGTGGGGAAAACATTCAGTACTTC
-,TRBJ2-7,TRBV28,-,CASSFLRSSYEQYF,TGTGCCAGCAGTTTCTTAAGATCCTCCTACGAGCAGTACTTC
TRBD1,TRBJ1-5,TRBV6-5,once,CASWTGGPNQPQHF,TGTGCCAGTTGGACAGGGGGACCTAATCAGCCCCAGCATTTT
TRBD1,TRBJ1-4,TRBV7-9,-,CASSLQGAGEKLFF,TGTGCCAGCAGCTTACAGGGGGCAGGAGAAAAACTGTTTTTT
-,TRBJ2-2,TRBV28,-,CASSPPGTGELFF,TGTGCCAGCAGTCCTCCGGGCACCGGGGAGCTGTTTTTT
-,TRBJ2-5,TRBV25-1,-,CASSDGGEETQYF,TGTGCCAGCAGTGACGGAGGGGAAGAGACCCAGTACTTC
TRBD1,TRBJ2-5,TRBV19,-,CASSIGQGRETQYF,TGTGCCAGTAGTATCGGACAGGGCCGAGAGACCCAGTACTTC
-,TRBJ2-2,TRBV6-5,-,CASSYRASANTGELFF,TGTGCCAGCAGTTATCGTGCTAGCGCGAACACCGGGGAGCTGTTTTTT
-,TRBJ1-5,TRBV11-1,-,CASSLVSGDSNQPQHF,TGTGCCAGCAGCTTAGTTTCCGGGGATAGCAATCAGCCCCAGCATTTT
TRBD2,TRBJ2-1,TRBV7-9,-,CASSSTGTTSSSYNEQFF,TGTGCCAGCAGCTCTACCGGGACTACCTCCAGCTCCTACAATGAGCAGTTCTTC